At least ten counts were recorded for the clone carrying this T cell receptor beta chain. The antigen remains undetermined. The record originates from a study of T cell repertoires in cytomegalovirus infection. About the study: Selection of CMV epitopes for the study included recently identified HLA-C-restricted and well-studied HLA-B-restricted ones. Public TCR beta signatures marked donors with CMV infection and the matching HLA.

Using its own MiXCR run on the reads, TCRdb lists one record per CDR3 protein. The sample comprises 750,000 to 950,000 distinct CDR3 sequences, approximately 32% of which are singletons, and less than 15% rests with the top ten. General study points: Ex vivo, HLA-C-restricted CMV-specific TCR beta clonotypes prevailed over the rest of the response. Pooled public TCR beta family frequency picked out CMV carriers with the relevant HLA.

From germline, CDR1 is SGHVS and CDR2 FNYEAQ. The J segment lost 4 bases and the V segment lost 5 bases, leaving 6 bases of the junction unmatched. This CDR3 is 14 amino acids long. This TCR derives from a human donor in good health (CMV status not recorded). Some clones in this sample may be carry-over from other donors' samples. V gene TRBV7-6 combines with J gene TRBJ2-3; 7 bases line up with TRBD1. Sequenced material: cultured CD8+ T cells from PBMCs, taken from culture after CMV antigen stimulation. This CDR3 reads CASSNRQGPDTQYF. CDR3 nucleotides: TGTGCCAGCAGCAATCGACAGGGACCAGATACGCAGTATTTT.